The 10 T cell receptor beta chains below all came from one sample that was sequenced in a study of blood T cell repertoires in COVID-19. The method was immunoSEQ multiplex PCR; TCRdb's version includes in-frame clones alone and lacks a portion of them. The sample includes about 60,000 clones, about 91% seen only once; the top ten take about 13%. What was sequenced was peripheral blood. These receptors were collected from a woman aged 55-75 years with active COVID-19.

The chain is built from TRBV5-4 and TRBJ1-2; TRBD1 matches at 7 bases. J gave up 4 bases and V 4 bases, and 7 bases lay outside the gene matches. CDR1 and CDR2 from the germline V gene are SGHNT and YYREEE (reference sequence). The CDR3 contains 14 residues. Written as DNA, the CDR3 is TGTGCCAGCAGCCGGGACAGCCCGTCCTATGGCTACACCTTC. This encodes CASSRDSPSYGYTF.

The CDR3: CASSHRLAKETQYF. CDR3 in DNA: TGTGCCAGTAGCCACCGACTAGCGAAAGAGACCCAGTACTTC. The chain couples TRBV19 to TRBJ2-5; 8 nucleotides agree with TRBD2. V dropped 6 bases and J dropped 3; count of bases not matched to a gene: 6. Germline values: CDR1 LNHDA, CDR2 SQIVND (reference sequence). The length of the CDR3 is 14 residues.

The CDR3 is CAWTSGGFDFEKLFF. CDR3 nucleotides: TGTGCCTGGACTAGTGGGGGCTTCGATTTTGAAAAACTGTTTTTT. V and J are TRBV30 and TRBJ1-4; D might be TRBD1 (6 bases). Per the germline V gene, CDR1 is GTSNPN and CDR2 is SVGIG (reference sequence). The CDR3 is 15 amino acids. The V gene lost 4 bases and the J gene lost 7 bases, with 19 bases spanning the gap.

The V gene is TRBV9, the J gene TRBJ1-6; D is unresolved. Trimming shortened V by 0 bases and J by 9 bases, and 7 bases separated the two germline ends. Germline V gives CDR1 SGDLS, CDR2 YYNGEE. The CDR3 is made up of 13 amino acids. The CDR3 coding sequence is TGTGCCAGCAGCGTAGGGGAGGGTTCACCCCTCCACTTT. Protein product: CASSVGEGSPLHF.

This chain connects TRBV6-5 to TRBJ2-1, with D possibly being TRBD2 (6 bases). Trimming removed 4 bases at V and 7 bases at J, with 17 bases between. CDR1 is MNHEY and CDR2 is SVGAGI in the germline V gene. This CDR3 has 15 residues. The CDR3 loop reads CASSWTIHNANEQFF. Here the CDR3 DNA reads TGTGCCAGCAGTTGGACTATACACAATGCGAATGAGCAGTTCTTC.

The chain links TRBV12-3 or TRBV12-4 to TRBJ1-1; D is unresolved. Trimming stripped 7 bases from V and 6 bases from J, with 12 bases between. The CDR3 contains 12 residues. CDR3 loop: CASTLLHPEAFF. As DNA, the CDR3 is TGTGCCAGCACCTTACTTCACCCTGAAGCTTTCTTT.

The V call is TRBV24-1, the J call TRBJ2-4, with D perhaps matching TRBD2 (7 bases). V was cut by 7 bases and J by 4 bases, with 16 bases left in between. Germline assignment: CDR1 KGHDR and CDR2 SFDVKD. This CDR3 region has 15 residues. The CDR3 nucleotides read TGTGCCACCAGGCGAGGGGGGGCCGTAAAAAACATTCAGTACTTC. It encodes CATRRGGAVKNIQYF.

The rearrangement uses TRBV10-2 and TRBJ1-1; D is possibly TRBD1 (5 bases). The V gene's germline CDR1 is WSHSY and CDR2 SAAADI. V was shortened by 7 bases and J by 4 bases, with 16 bases between the two germline ends. This CDR3 comprises 14 residues. The CDR3, as DNA: TGCGCCAGCACCCAGACGGGGGGTGGCACTGAAGCTTTCTTT. The encoded protein is CASTQTGGGTEAFF.

The rearrangement links TRBV3-1 (or the pseudogene TRBV3-2) to TRBJ1-1; no clear D gene. This CDR3 comprises 11 residues. V lost 2 bases and J lost 8, with 6 bases in between. Germline values: CDR1 LGHDT, CDR2 YNNKEL (reference sequence). CDR3 nucleotides: TGTGCCAGCAGCCAAATCGGGGAAGCTTTCTTT. Translating it yields CASSQIGEAFF.

This chain joins TRBV5-4 and TRBJ2-1; 7 bases fit TRBD1. Per the germline V gene, CDR1 is SGHNT and CDR2 is YYREEE (reference sequence). The V segment lost 4 bases and the J segment 7 bases; nucleotides outside the gene matches: 14. CDR3 length equals 16 residues. The DNA for the CDR3 is TGTGCCAGCAGCCAACCCCCCAAGGGGGCTCGGAATGAGCAGTTCTTC. Residues: CASSQPPKGARNEQFF. The full variable domain, in which reference TRBV5-4 and TRBJ2-1 provide the parts outside the CDR3, is ETGVTQSPTHLIKTRGQQVTLRCSSQSGHNTVSWYQQALGQGPQFIFQYYREEENGRGNFPPRFSGLQFPNYSSELNVNALELDDSALYLCASSQPPKGARNEQFFGPGTRLTVL.